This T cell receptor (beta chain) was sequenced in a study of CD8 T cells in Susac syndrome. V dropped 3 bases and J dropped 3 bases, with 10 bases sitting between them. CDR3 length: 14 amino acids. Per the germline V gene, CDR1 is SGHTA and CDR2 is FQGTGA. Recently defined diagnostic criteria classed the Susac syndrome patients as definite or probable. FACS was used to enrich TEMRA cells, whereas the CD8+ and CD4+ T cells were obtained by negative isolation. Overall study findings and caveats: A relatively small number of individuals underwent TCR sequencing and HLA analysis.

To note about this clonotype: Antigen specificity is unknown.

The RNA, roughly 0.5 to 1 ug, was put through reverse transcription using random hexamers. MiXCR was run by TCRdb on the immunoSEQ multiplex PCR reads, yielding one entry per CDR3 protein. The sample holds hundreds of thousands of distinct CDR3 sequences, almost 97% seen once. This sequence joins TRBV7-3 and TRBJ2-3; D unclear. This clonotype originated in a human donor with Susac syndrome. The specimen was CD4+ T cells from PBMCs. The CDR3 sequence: CASSFRSGTDTQYF. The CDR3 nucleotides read TGTGCCAGCAGCTTCAGGAGTGGGACAGATACGCAGTATTTT.